A selection of T cell receptor beta chains follows, all from one sample in a study of T cell responses to AZD1222 COVID-19 vaccine. Measured with immunoSEQ multiplex PCR; TCRdb has only the in-frame clones, and not every one. The sample contains about 170,000 clones, around 90% of which appear only once. The specimen was peripheral blood, collected on day 0 of AZD1222 vaccination. These receptors all stem from an adult in good health. Each CDR3 is given with its conserved first and last residue. Fields, in order: CDR3 protein, V gene, J gene, D gene. A D gene is named only where the DNA matches it firmly.

cdr3_aa: CASSIPGQKTYEQYF; v_call: TRBV19; j_call: TRBJ2-7; d_call: TRBD1
cdr3_aa: CASSPHQDTQYF; v_call: TRBV18; j_call: TRBJ2-3; d_call: NA
cdr3_aa: CASSIFGGGGEQYF; v_call: TRBV19; j_call: TRBJ2-7; d_call: NA
cdr3_aa: CASSQLAQIYGYTF; v_call: TRBV4-1; j_call: TRBJ1-2; d_call: NA
cdr3_aa: CASSPFGGGGYNEQFF; v_call: TRBV7-2; j_call: TRBJ2-1; d_call: TRBD2
cdr3_aa: CASRGVYGYTF; v_call: TRBV2; j_call: TRBJ1-2; d_call: NA
cdr3_aa: CASSLEGKNYGYTF; v_call: TRBV5-1; j_call: TRBJ1-2; d_call: NA
cdr3_aa: CASSQERVSYEQYF; v_call: TRBV4-3; j_call: TRBJ2-7; d_call: NA
cdr3_aa: CASSRRVLAGVRGTQYF; v_call: TRBV21-1; j_call: TRBJ2-3; d_call: NA
cdr3_aa: CASSDSRKGARSPLHF; v_call: TRBV6-4; j_call: TRBJ1-6; d_call: TRBD1
cdr3_aa: CAWSLAGAGEQYF; v_call: TRBV30; j_call: TRBJ2-7; d_call: TRBD2
cdr3_aa: CASSPTQTGELFF; v_call: TRBV18; j_call: TRBJ2-2; d_call: NA
cdr3_aa: CASSDRVLNTEAFF; v_call: TRBV2; j_call: TRBJ1-1; d_call: NA
cdr3_aa: CASRRTGGSNYGYTF; v_call: TRBV10-1; j_call: TRBJ1-2; d_call: TRBD1
cdr3_aa: CASSLVPLGVYNSPLHF; v_call: TRBV7-2; j_call: TRBJ1-6; d_call: NA
cdr3_aa: CASSLGGTGTGRNEQFF; v_call: TRBV11-2; j_call: TRBJ2-1; d_call: TRBD1
cdr3_aa: CASSYVMGSDYGYTF; v_call: TRBV6-5; j_call: TRBJ1-2; d_call: NA
cdr3_aa: CASRLGSSLNEQFF; v_call: TRBV7-2; j_call: TRBJ2-1; d_call: NA
cdr3_aa: CAWSAIRDRGYGYTF; v_call: TRBV30; j_call: TRBJ1-2; d_call: TRBD1
cdr3_aa: CASSLDPGPQHF; v_call: TRBV11-2; j_call: TRBJ1-5; d_call: NA
cdr3_aa: CASSWSRGNTEAFF; v_call: TRBV7-2; j_call: TRBJ1-1; d_call: NA
cdr3_aa: CAISDKLEQYF; v_call: TRBV10-3; j_call: TRBJ2-7; d_call: NA
cdr3_aa: CASSLGRKETQYF; v_call: TRBV7-2; j_call: TRBJ2-5; d_call: NA